This entry lists 29 T cell receptor beta chains sequenced from one sample in a study of molecular identifiers for immune sequencing clone quantification. TCRdb redid the calling of the PCR reads with MiXCR, one entry per CDR3 protein. The sample yields some 590,000 distinct CDR3 sequences, around 25% seen once. What was sequenced was naive CD8+ T cells from blood, with Jurkat cell RNA spiked in. The subset was: FACS-sorted CD8+CD4-CCR7+CD45RA+ naive T cells. All receptors derive from a human donor in good health. Some libraries in this study had Jurkat cell RNA spiked in.

The rearrangement links TRBV5-1 to TRBJ2-7; TRBD1 might be the D (5 bases). Germline CDR1 SGHRS, CDR2 YFSETQ. The CDR3 totals 15 residues. V was pared by 4 bases and J by 2 bases, with 16 bases between. CDR3 sequence reads: CASSPDMGLTYEQYF. CDR3 coding DNA: TGCGCCAGCAGCCCTGACATGGGGCTGACCTACGAGCAGTACTTC.

There are many counts of this clonotype. J is TRBJ2-7 and V is TRBV6-6, with D possibly called TRBD1 or TRBD2 (5 bases each). The CDR3 covers 14 residues. Germline-derived CDR1 and CDR2 are MNHNY and SVGAGI (reference sequence). The V end lost 2 bases, the J end lost 3 bases, and 11 bases lay between the germline ends. In nucleotides, the CDR3 is TGTGCCAGCAGTTACGGGGACCCAATCTACGAGCAGTACTTC. Translating it yields CASSYGDPIYEQYF.

About this clonotype itself: An end of the junction does not agree with germline; a read error may underlie this. The chain employs TRBV7-2 and TRBJ2-3; maybe TRBD2 (5 bases). The CDR3 consists of 13 residues. Germline-derived CDR1 and CDR2 are SGHTA and FQGNSA. CDR3 amino acids: CASSLVTTDTLYF. CDR3 coding DNA: TGTGCCAGCAGCTTAGTGACTACAGATACGCTGTATTTT.

This clonotype was found a few times. This sequence joins TRBV3-2 and TRBJ2-7; the table's D call TRBD1 went unverified against the DNA. TRBV3-2 is tagged as a pseudogene. The CDR3 consists of 14 residues. DNA for the CDR3: TGTGCCAGCAGCCGTTTAAACAGGGTCCACGAGCAGTACTTC. Its translation: CASSRLNRVHEQYF.

The V and J genes are TRBV9 and TRBJ2-5; D possibly corresponds to TRBD2 (7 bases). Germline loops: CDR1 SGDLS, CDR2 YYNGEE. CDR3 length: 15 residues. Trimming stripped 3 bases from V and 4 bases from J, with 16 bases between. The CDR3 DNA sequence: TGTGCCAGCAGCGGCGGGGGCGGCCTAGTAGAGACCCAGTACTTC. It encodes CASSGGGGLVETQYF.

About this clonotype: One junction end disagrees with the germline gene, perhaps due to a read error. V gene TRBV7-2 combines with J gene TRBJ2-7, with a tentative D call TRBD1 (6 bases). CDR1 is SGHTA, CDR2 FQGNSA, per germline. The CDR3 covers 17 residues. In DNA form, the CDR3 reads TGTGCCAGCAGCCTCTCAGGGGCCAGAATCCAATCCTACAAGCAGTACTTC. Residues: CASSLSGARIQSYKQYF.

This clonotype was counted many times. V usage is TRBV11-2 and J usage is TRBJ2-7; possibly TRBD2 for D (5 bases). Trimming removed 2 bases at V and 4 bases at J, with 15 bases between. The CDR3 has 15 residues. The germline CDR1 and CDR2 sequences are SGHAT and FQNNGV. This CDR3 is CASSLLASGDYEQYF. CDR3 DNA: TGTGCCAGCAGCTTACTGGCCAGCGGAGATTACGAGCAGTACTTC.

This clonotype has ten or more counts. The V call is TRBV5-1, the J call TRBJ2-7; possibly TRBD1 for D (6 bases). CDR1 and CDR2 from the germline V gene are SGHRS and YFSETQ. The CDR3 covers 15 residues. Between the trimmed V and J ends, which lost 2 bases and 2 bases, there was a span of 14 bases. The CDR3 region has the DNA TGCGCCAGCAGCTTTTTAAACAGGGACCCCTACGAGCAGTACTTC. Translating gives CASSFLNRDPYEQYF. The variable domain in full, with the rest retrieved from reference TRBV5-1 and TRBJ2-7, is KAGVTQTPRYLIKTRGQQVTLSCSPISGHRSVSWYQQTPGQGLQFLFEYFSETQRNKGNFPGRFSGRQFSNSRSEMNVSTLELGDSALYLCASSFLNRDPYEQYFGPGTRLTVT.

This clonotype was counted only a few times. The gene calls are TRBV24-1 and TRBJ1-2; D gene unclear. Germline V gene lookup returns CDR1 KGHDR and CDR2 SFDVKD. CDR3 length equals 12 residues. V was clipped by 7 bases and J by 5 bases, with 10 bases between them. CDR3 nucleotides: TGTGCCACCAGCGACCCAACATATGGCTACACCTTC. Protein sequence: CATSDPTYGYTF.

This clonotype came up a few times. The chain carries TRBV27 and TRBJ2-2; tentatively, D is TRBD2 (6 bases). Germline lookup yields CDR1 MNHEY and CDR2 SMNVEV (reference sequence). The CDR3 loop spans 15 amino acids. With 3 bases removed from V and 4 bases from J, the gap between germline ends came to 12 bases. The CDR3: CASSFSGGGTGELFF. CDR3 DNA: TGTGCCAGCAGTTTTAGCGGTGGGGGCACCGGGGAGCTGTTTTTT.

In the case of this clonotype: Being one base from a much bigger clone, this may be a read error. This rearrangement joins TRBV6-6 to TRBJ2-5, with D tentatively TRBD1 (5 bases). Germline V gene lookup returns CDR1 MNHNY and CDR2 SVGAGI (reference sequence). The V end lost 0 bases, the J end lost 1 base, and 12 bases lay between the germline ends. This CDR3 is 16 amino acids long. The CDR3 bases are TGTGCCAGCAGTTACTCGGCGTGGGGCTCCCAAGAGACCCAGTACTTC. This translates into CASSYSAWGSQETQYF.

About this clonotype itself: This may be a read error: a much more frequent sequence differs by one nucleotide. The rearrangement joins TRBV6-2 or TRBV6-3 to TRBJ2-2; D possibly corresponds to TRBD2 (6 bases). This CDR3 comprises 16 residues. Germline-derived CDR1 and CDR2 are MNHEY and SVGEGT. The CDR3 bases are TGTGCCAGCAGTTACGGGGAGGCCGGTAGGACCGGGGCGCTGTTTTTT. Encoded protein: CASSYGEAGRTGALFF.

For this clonotype: A clone one base away is much larger, so this may be a read error. V usage is TRBV7-2 and J usage is TRBJ2-5, with TRBD1 matching 7 bases. The CDR3 is 16 residues long. V shed 4 bases, J shed 6 bases, and the junction held 14 bases outside the gene matches. Germline CDR1 SGHTA, CDR2 FQGNSA. The CDR3 sequence is CASSSPPSTGSKTQYF. The CDR3 bases are TGTGCCAGCAGCTCCCCCCCATCGACAGGGTCAAAGACCCAGTACTTC.

This clonotype was counted ten times or more. The germline gene is not matched at one end of the junction; a read error may be the cause. The chain uses TRBV5-8 and TRBJ1-5; D not resolved. The CDR3 loop spans 14 amino acids. CDR1 is SGHTS and CDR2 is YDEGEE in the germline V gene. CDR3 DNA: TGTGCCAGCAGCTTGCTCCCTAGCAGTCAGCCCCAGCATTTT. Translation gives CASSLLPSSQPQHF.

This clonotype was seen at least ten times. This sequence joins TRBV29-1 and TRBJ2-3, with D possibly being TRBD2 (7 bases). Germline V gene sequence: CDR1 SQVTM, CDR2 ANQGSEA. V was cut by 6 bases and J by 0 bases, with 13 bases left in between. The CDR3 is 14 amino acids. The CDR3 protein is CSVKGGFSTDTQYF. For the CDR3, the DNA is TGCAGCGTAAAGGGGGGGTTTAGCACAGATACGCAGTATTTT.

This clonotype was seen more than once but under ten times. CDR3 amino acids: CASSYWGTSKNEQFF. The CDR3 DNA sequence: TGTGCCAGCAGTTACTGGGGGACTAGCAAAAATGAGCAGTTCTTC. The chain uses TRBV6-5 and TRBJ2-1; 9 nucleotides agree with TRBD2. In germline, CDR1 is MNHEY, CDR2 SVGAGI. The trim removed 1 base at V and 7 bases at J, leaving 5 bases unmatched. CDR3 length equals 15 residues.

This clonotype was seen repeatedly, ten times or more. This chain joins TRBV14 and TRBJ2-6, with 9 bases that match TRBD1. The CDR3 spans 19 residues. With 0 bases clipped from V and 4 bases from J, the junction kept 10 bases outside the gene matches. Looked up from germline, CDR1 is SGHDN and CDR2 is FVKESK. CDR3 DNA sequence: TGTGCCAGCAGCCAAGATAACAGGGGGCGGATTGACGGGGCCAACGTCCTGACTTTC. Its translation: CASSQDNRGRIDGANVLTF.

The chain recombines TRBV15 with TRBJ2-5; D possibly corresponds to TRBD2 (5 bases). The V and J ends lost 0 bases and 9 bases respectively, with 23 bases between them. CDR3 length: 17 residues. The germline V gene encodes CDR1 LNHNV and CDR2 YYDKDF (reference sequence). The CDR3 loop is CATSRDRSGPFGEPQYF. CDR3 nucleotide sequence: TGTGCCACCAGCAGAGATCGGTCTGGGCCTTTCGGGGAGCCCCAGTACTTC.

CDR3 sequence: CASSSPGGEIVNTEAFF. The CDR3, as DNA: TGTGCCAGCAGCTCACCTGGTGGGGAGATCGTGAACACTGAAGCTTTCTTT. V and J are TRBV7-8 and TRBJ1-1; D unresolved. V lost 4 bases and J 0 bases, leaving 18 bases between the germline ends. Germline assignment: CDR1 SGHVS and CDR2 FQNEAQ. The CDR3 loop spans 17 amino acids.

The rearrangement joins TRBV20-1 to TRBJ2-3, with TRBD2 as a possible D gene (5 bases). The CDR3 length is 13 residues. Germline V CDR1 and CDR2: DFQATT, SNEGSKA (reference sequence). Deletions cut 0 bases from V and 3 bases from J, with 7 bases between. DNA for the CDR3: TGCAGTGCTAGAGAACTAGGAACAGATACGCAGTATTTT. Protein product: CSARELGTDTQYF.

CDR3 residues: CASSQVGGGYGYTF. Here the CDR3 DNA reads TGCGCCAGCAGCCAAGTAGGGGGCGGCTATGGCTACACCTTC. The J gene is TRBJ1-2, the V gene TRBV4-1, with 7 bases matching TRBD1. Losses at the gene ends were 1 base for V and 4 bases for J; bases not matched to a gene: 3. Germline V gene data show CDR1 as MGHRA and CDR2 as YSYEKL. This CDR3 has 14 amino acids.

This clonotype was seen repeatedly, ten times or more. This chain connects TRBV27 to TRBJ2-2; D is unresolved. The germline V and J ends were trimmed by 3 bases and 1 base, with 0 bases remaining between them. CDR3 length equals 12 residues. CDR1 is MNHEY, CDR2 SMNVEV, per germline (reference sequence). CDR3 region: CASSLNTGELFF. The CDR3 DNA follows: TGTGCCAGCAGTTTGAACACCGGGGAGCTGTTTTTT.

On this clonotype itself: This may be a read error, as it is one base from a much larger clone. V is TRBV3-1 and J is TRBJ2-7, with D possibly being TRBD1 or TRBD2 (5 bases each). V shed 3 bases and J shed 1 base, with 16 bases lying between them. Germline-derived CDR1 and CDR2 are LGHDT and YNNKEL (reference sequence). CDR3 length equals 16 residues. The CDR3 region is CASSQCRDPRSYEQYF. For the CDR3, the DNA is TGTGCCAGCAGCCAGTGCCGGGACCCAAGATCCTACGAGCAGTACTTC.

The rearrangement joins TRBV20-1 to TRBJ1-2; D is unclear. Per germline, CDR1 DFQATT and CDR2 SNEGSKA (reference sequence). The CDR3 covers 18 residues. Trimming stripped 6 bases from V and 0 bases from J, with 26 bases between. CDR3 protein: CSAIRVANPGIANYGYTF. CDR3 coding DNA: TGCAGTGCCATCCGGGTAGCGAACCCCGGAATAGCTAACTATGGCTACACCTTC.

The V call is TRBV5-8, the J call TRBJ2-7; TRBD1 is a possible D gene (6 bases). Germline CDR1 is SGHTS and CDR2 is YDEGEE. Trimming stripped 4 bases from V and 7 bases from J, with 24 bases between. The CDR3 runs to 16 residues. In DNA, the CDR3 is TGTGCCAGCAGCCAGCGACAGGTTGGTCATACGTGGGAGCAGTACTTC. This gives the protein CASSQRQVGHTWEQYF.

At least ten counts were recorded for this clonotype. The chain joins TRBV7-9 to TRBJ1-2; weak D call: TRBD1 (5 bases). Trimming stripped 4 bases from V and 3 bases from J, with 9 bases between. CDR3 length: 13 amino acids. Germline V gene lookup returns CDR1 SEHNR and CDR2 FQNEAQ (reference sequence). The CDR3 sequence is CASSSRQYYGYTF. The CDR3 region has the DNA TGTGCCAGCAGCTCCCGACAGTACTATGGCTACACCTTC.

This chain connects TRBV5-6 to TRBJ2-3; the match to TRBD2 covers 11 bases. Unmatched junction bases numbered 15, after V lost 3 bases and J lost 3 bases. The CDR3 sequence is 19 residues long. Germline V gene sequence: CDR1 SGHDT, CDR2 YYEEEE. The CDR3 is CASSSATSGVKPGTDTQYF. CDR3 DNA sequence: TGTGCCAGCAGCTCGGCGACTAGCGGGGTCAAACCAGGGACAGATACGCAGTATTTT. The full variable domain, rest sourced from reference TRBV5-6 and TRBJ2-3, is DAGVTQSPTHLIKTRGQQVTLRCSPKSGHDTVSWYQQALGQGPQFIFQYYEEEERQRGNFPDRFSGHQFPNYSSELNVNALLLGDSALYLCASSSATSGVKPGTDTQYFGPGTRLTVL.

This clonotype was found many times. This chain connects TRBV3-1 to TRBJ2-5; D possibly corresponds to TRBD2 (5 bases). Trimming stripped 4 bases from V and 4 bases from J, with 13 bases between. This CDR3 spans 14 amino acids. Germline V gives CDR1 LGHDT, CDR2 YNNKEL (reference sequence). The CDR3 is CASSPDTTRETQYF. Here the CDR3 DNA reads TGTGCCAGCAGCCCGGATACAACTAGAGAGACCCAGTACTTC.

This clonotype was observed many times. This chain uses TRBV20-1 with TRBJ2-5, with TRBD2 as a possible D gene (6 bases). CDR1 and CDR2 (germline): DFQATT, SNEGSKA (reference sequence). The germline V and J ends were trimmed by 1 base and 1 base, with 10 bases remaining between them. This CDR3 has 14 amino acids. CDR3: CSARAGDAQETQYF. In DNA form, the CDR3 reads TGCAGTGCTAGAGCGGGGGACGCCCAAGAGACCCAGTACTTC.